This T cell receptor (beta chain) is from a study of shared clonotypes between healthy human individuals. CDR1 MNHEY and CDR2 SMNVEV come from the germline V gene (reference sequence). This CDR3 is 15 amino acids long. The ends lost 6 bases at V and 8 bases at J; junction bases unmatched: 8. Authors' data handling: Junction-only immunoSEQ sequences carried no quality scores, so filtering differed. Here immunoSEQ multiplex PCR was the method, and the copy in TCRdb shows in-frame clones only, minus some. V and J calls plus clone size are reproduced from that table; the DNA served to infer D and trimming. The sample holds more than 150,000 clones, 66% seen once.

Input material: memory CD4+ T cells sorted from blood. Subset of the sample: CD45RA-negative fraction. J is TRBJ2-1 and V is TRBV27; 12 bases line up with TRBD2. This TCR came from a man aged 25-45 years in good health. The CDR3 spells CASSLRLAGVYEQFF. The CDR3 DNA follows: TGTGCCAGCAGCTTGAGACTAGCGGGAGTCTATGAGCAGTTCTTC.